The 5 T cell receptor beta chains in this list originate from one sample, sequenced in a study of early T cells in non-severe SARS-CoV-2 infection. Each CDR3 protein is one row after TCRdb ran MiXCR on the 5' RACE reads. The sample contains tens of thousands of distinct CDR3 sequences, over 9.5% of which appear only once. The sample consisted of whole blood. These receptors all come from an adult who was a healthcare worker with PCR-confirmed SARS-CoV-2 infection or an uninfected control (not recorded which).

The V and J genes are TRBV4-3 and TRBJ2-1; 10 bases are shared with TRBD2. In germline, CDR1 is LGHNA, CDR2 YSLEER. Unmatched junction bases numbered 13, after V lost 0 bases and J lost 14 bases. The CDR3 loop spans 16 amino acids. CDR3 sequence (DNA): TGCGCCAGCAGCCAAGATTTGGCGTTAACTAGCGGGACGAAGTTCTTC. Translation gives CASSQDLALTSGTKFF.

The chain employs TRBV6-2 or TRBV6-3 and TRBJ2-1; 9 bases align to TRBD2. The CDR3 consists of 11 residues. Germline V gene data show CDR1 as MNHEY and CDR2 as SVGEGT. Trimming removed 6 bases from V and 15 bases from J; junction bases left unmatched: 6. The CDR3 region is CASRGTSRWFF. CDR3 sequence (DNA): TGTGCCAGCAGAGGGACTAGCCGTTGGTTCTTC.

Many counts were recorded for this clonotype. This chain joins TRBV6-2 or TRBV6-3 and TRBJ2-2; D is perhaps TRBD1 (6 bases). Germline CDR1 MNHEY, CDR2 SVGEGT. Trimming shortened V by 9 bases and J by 0 bases, and 11 bases separated the two germline ends. The CDR3 has 14 residues. The CDR3 DNA sequence: TGTGCCAGGATAGACAGGACGAACACCGGGGAGCTGTTTTTT. Amino acids: CARIDRTNTGELFF.

The sample holds a few counts of this clonotype. The chain uses TRBV12-3 or TRBV12-4 and TRBJ2-1; D is ambiguous. The V end lost 6 bases, the J end lost 0 bases, and 15 bases lay between the germline ends. CDR3 size: 16 residues. CDR3 in DNA: TGTGCCAGCAGCCTCCGCCGGTCCCGCTCCTACAATGAGCAGTTCTTC. Translated: CASSLRRSRSYNEQFF.

This clonotype was seen more than once but under ten times. The chain uses TRBV12-3 or TRBV12-4 and TRBJ1-2, with D unclear. CDR3 size: 12 residues. V lost 3 bases to trimming and J lost 9 bases, with 11 bases between them. CDR3 in amino acids: CASSLVDGRYTF. Written as DNA, the CDR3 is TGTGCCAGCAGTTTGGTTGACGGCCGCTACACCTTC.